The 13 T cell receptor beta chains below all came from one sample that was sequenced in a study of vaccination effects on CD4 cells after COVID-19. Their antigens are not known. ViraFEST expansion of antigen-specific CD4+ T cells with viral peptide pools preceded sequencing. Having been cultured for 9 to 11 days, the cells underwent CD4+ T cell isolation. Nucleocapsid antibody tests were negative, and the vaccine recipients had no prior SARS-CoV-2 infection. Here immunoSEQ multiplex PCR was the method, and the copy in TCRdb shows in-frame clones only, minus some. The table includes roughly 75,000 clones, roughly 78% detected once. The sequencing here drew on CD4+ T cells from PBMCs cultured with HCoV-OC43 spike peptides, taken before COVID-19 vaccination. The subset denotes: HCoV-OC43 spike overlapping peptide pool stimulation. Every receptor here comes from a human donor who received a COVID-19 vaccine.

V and J are TRBV7-6 and TRBJ2-5; possibly TRBD2 for D (6 bases). The V and J ends lost 4 bases and 4 bases respectively, with 22 bases between them. CDR1 SGHVS and CDR2 FNYEAQ come from the germline V gene. This CDR3 region has 17 residues. CDR3 residues: CASSSPWVRGEAETQYF. In nucleotides, the CDR3 is TGTGCCAGCAGCTCACCATGGGTTCGCGGGGAGGCAGAGACCCAGTACTTC. The full variable domain, its missing parts supplied by reference TRBV7-6 and TRBJ2-5, is GAGVSQSPRYKVTKRGQDVALRCDPISGHVSLYWYRQALGQGPEFLTYFNYEAQQDKSGLPNDRFSAERPEGSISTLTIQRTEQRDSAMYRCASSSPWVRGEAETQYFGPGTRLLVL.

The V and J genes are TRBV7-2 and TRBJ1-5; D ambiguous. The CDR3 runs 13 residues. From germline, CDR1 is SGHTA and CDR2 FQGNSA. Trimming removed 3 bases at V and 4 bases at J, with 7 bases between. The CDR3 nucleotides are TGTGCCAGCAGCTTCGGGAAGAATCAGCCCCAGCATTTT. Its protein is CASSFGKNQPQHF. The full variable domain, rest sourced from reference TRBV7-2 and TRBJ1-5, is GAGVSQSPSNKVTEKGKDVELRCDPISGHTALYWYRQSLGQGLEFLIYFQGNSAPDKSGLPSDRFSAERTGGSVSTLTIQRTQQEDSAVYLCASSFGKNQPQHFGDGTRLSIL.

V usage is TRBV19 and J usage is TRBJ1-6, with D uncertain. The germline V and J ends were trimmed by 0 bases and 8 bases, with 11 bases remaining between them. Germline V gives CDR1 LNHDA, CDR2 SQIVND (reference sequence). This CDR3 is built from 15 residues. The chain's CDR3 is CASSIDPGTDSPLHF. As DNA, the CDR3 is TGTGCCAGTAGTATAGATCCGGGTACGGATTCACCCCTCCACTTT.

The chain combines TRBV6-6 with TRBJ1-2, with 8 bases that match TRBD1. This CDR3 is 13 amino acids long. Germline loops: CDR1 MNHNY, CDR2 SVGAGI (reference sequence). Germline trimming cut 7 bases from V and 7 bases from J; bases unmatched to any gene: 8. The CDR3 nucleotides read TGTGCCAGCACGACAGGGGCAGAGGTTGGCTACACCTTC. The encoded protein is CASTTGAEVGYTF.

The chain recombines TRBV5-1 with TRBJ1-2; D might be TRBD1 (6 bases). The length of the CDR3 is 15 residues. V shed 4 bases and J shed 2 bases, with 15 bases lying between them. Germline CDR1 SGHRS, CDR2 YFSETQ. CDR3 region: CASSPDSPKNYGYTF. CDR3 sequence (DNA): TGCGCCAGCAGCCCGGACAGCCCGAAAAACTATGGCTACACCTTC. The full variable domain, completed using reference TRBV5-1 and TRBJ1-2, is KAGVTQTPRYLIKTRGQQVTLSCSPISGHRSVSWYQQTPGQGLQFLFEYFSETQRNKGNFPGRFSGRQFSNSRSEMNVSTLELGDSALYLCASSPDSPKNYGYTFGSGTRLTVV.

V gene TRBV7-3 combines with J gene TRBJ2-5; maybe TRBD1 (5 bases). The CDR3 length is 13 residues. Germline CDR1 SGHTA, CDR2 FQGTGA. Trimming removed 5 bases at V and 7 bases at J, with 14 bases between. CDR3 loop: CASSTTGSGTQYF. CDR3 sequence (DNA): TGTGCCAGCAGCACCACAGGATCGGGGACCCAGTACTTC. Filled out from reference TRBV7-3 and TRBJ2-5, the complete variable domain reads GAGVSQTPSNKVTEKGKYVELRCDPISGHTALYWYRQSLGQGPEFLIYFQGTGAADDSGLPNDRFFAVRPEGSVSTLKIQRTERGDSAVYLCASSTTGSGTQYFGPGTRLLVL.

The chain has TRBV25-1 and TRBJ2-1; D unclear. This CDR3 is built from 15 residues. Trimming left V 4 bases short and J 2 bases short, with 12 bases between. The germline V gene encodes CDR1 MGHDK and CDR2 SYGVNS. This CDR3 is CASSALGTPYNEQFF. The CDR3 DNA reads TGTGCCAGCAGTGCTCTGGGAACGCCCTACAATGAGCAGTTCTTC.

The CDR3 region has the DNA TGTGCCAGCAGCTTAGCTGGGCGCGTGGCGGCCCAGTACGTC. The encoded protein is CASSLAGRVAAQYV. The V and J genes are TRBV11-2 and TRBJ2-7; D remains ambiguous. Germline CDR1 and CDR2: SGHAT and FQNNGV. V shed 1 base and J shed 10 bases, with 17 bases lying between them. This CDR3 has 14 amino acids.

This chain links TRBV12-3 or TRBV12-4 with TRBJ1-5; no clear D. The CDR3 spans 12 residues. Trimming cost V 3 bases and J 3 bases, with 3 bases left between them. CDR3 sequence (DNA): TGTGCCAGCAGTTTTGACAATCAGCCCCAGCATTTT. Translating gives CASSFDNQPQHF.

V is TRBV9 and J is TRBJ2-2; 8 bases match TRBD1. The V gene end was trimmed by 2 bases and the J gene end by 0 bases; junction bases not matched to a gene: 6. The V gene's germline CDR1 is SGDLS and CDR2 YYNGEE. The CDR3 runs 17 residues. CDR3 DNA: TGTGCCAGCAGCGTCACAGGACAGGGCGCGAACACCGGGGAGCTGTTTTTT. This sequence encodes CASSVTGQGANTGELFF. The full variable domain, with the rest looked up from reference TRBV9 and TRBJ2-2, is DSGVTQTPKHLITATGQRVTLRCSPRSGDLSVYWYQQSLDQGLQFLIQYYNGEERAKGNILERFSAQQFPDLHSELNLSSLELGDSALYFCASSVTGQGANTGELFFGEGSRLTVL.

The chain recombines TRBV5-1 with TRBJ1-1; D uncertain. Trimming cost V 1 base and J 4 bases, with 17 bases left between them. This CDR3 spans 16 amino acids. The V gene's germline CDR1 is SGHRS and CDR2 YFSETQ. CDR3 DNA: TGCGCCAGCAGCTTGTCGCCCTACTTCCCTAGCACTGAAGCTTTCTTT. Protein sequence: CASSLSPYFPSTEAFF.

The CDR3 reads CASSPIDRTNTEAFF. As DNA, the CDR3 is TGTGCCAGTAGTCCTATCGACAGGACGAACACTGAAGCTTTCTTT. V and J are TRBV19 and TRBJ1-1; D is possibly TRBD1 (6 bases). The CDR3 runs 15 residues. Germline V gives CDR1 LNHDA, CDR2 SQIVND (reference sequence). V was pared by 5 bases and J by 1 base, with 14 bases between.

The table lists this clone with a count of one. The same CDR3 is also encoded by other DNA sequences in this sample. The CDR3 spells CASSQRGAETQYF. The CDR3 DNA reads TGTGCCAGCAGCCAGCGGGGGGCGGAGACCCAGTACTTC. This rearrangement joins TRBV3-1 (or the pseudogene TRBV3-2) to TRBJ2-5; TRBD2 agrees at 8 bases. The length of the CDR3 is 13 residues. Trimming removed 3 bases from V and 5 bases from J; junction bases left unmatched: 2. CDR1 LGHDT and CDR2 YNNKEL come from the germline V gene (reference sequence).